This T cell receptor (beta chain) is drawn from a study of cytomegalovirus exposure and HLA in healthy donors. For the study at large: The roughly 120 validation repertoires used the same platform as the approximately 700 first-cohort repertoires (as reported by a later analysis). Study-wide points: In vitro assays verified that three CMV-associated chains recognized CMV antigens specifically. In the 95 to 150 validation repertoires, a later analysis found that first-cohort TCR clusters tended to co-occur.

A word on this clone: Its antigen is currently unknown.

The length of the CDR3 is 17 residues. CDR1 MGHRA and CDR2 YSYEKL come from the germline V gene. V dropped 0 bases and J dropped 5; count of bases not matched to a gene: 11. Data came from immunoSEQ multiplex PCR; TCRdb stores just in-frame clones and leaves some out. This table has some 100,000 clones, roughly 90% appearing once. The TCR comes from a woman aged 18-30 years in good health and CMV-seronegative. Material: PBMCs. V usage is TRBV4-1 and J usage is TRBJ2-7, with 9 positions matching TRBD2. The CDR3, as DNA: TGCGCCAGCAGCCAAGAACTTAGCGGGAGTTTCAGCGACGAGCAGTACTTC. It is translated as CASSQELSGSFSDEQYF.